The entry below describes one T cell receptor (beta chain). The record originates from a study of blood T cell repertoires in COVID-19. The CDR3 totals 15 residues. CDR1 and CDR2 from the germline V gene are SGHRS and YFSETQ. The V end lost 4 bases, the J end lost 5 bases, and 16 bases lay between the germline ends. Data came from immunoSEQ multiplex PCR; TCRdb stores just in-frame clones and leaves some out. The sample records approximately 360,000 clones, roughly four fifths being singletons. The sequenced sample consisted of PBMCs or T cells enriched from blood (not recorded which). The sequence was collected from a woman aged 45-60 years who had recovered from COVID-19. The rearrangement uses TRBV5-1 and TRBJ2-1; D is undetermined. CDR3 sequence reads: CASSLTLGQDNEQFF. As DNA, the CDR3 is TGCGCCAGCAGCCTAACTTTGGGTCAGGACAATGAGCAGTTCTTC.